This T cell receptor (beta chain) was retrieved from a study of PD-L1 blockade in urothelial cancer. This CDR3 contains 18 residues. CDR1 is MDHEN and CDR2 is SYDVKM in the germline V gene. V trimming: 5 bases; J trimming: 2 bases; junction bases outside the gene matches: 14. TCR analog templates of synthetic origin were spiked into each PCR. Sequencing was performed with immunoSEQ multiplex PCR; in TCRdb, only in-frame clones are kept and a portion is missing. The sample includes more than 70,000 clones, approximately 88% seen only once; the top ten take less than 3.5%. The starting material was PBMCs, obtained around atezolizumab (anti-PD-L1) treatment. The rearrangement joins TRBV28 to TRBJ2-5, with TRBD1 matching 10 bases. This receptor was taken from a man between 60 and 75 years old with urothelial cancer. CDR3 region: CASSPPWAPDRGQETQYF. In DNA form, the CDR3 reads TGTGCCAGCAGTCCCCCGTGGGCTCCGGACAGGGGGCAAGAGACCCAGTACTTC.